The 10 T cell receptor beta chains presented below share a single source sample, sequenced in a study of T-cell reconstitution after alpha-beta-depleted transplantation in children. The TCRbeta library was prepared with unique molecular identifiers. Each CDR3 protein gets one entry after TCRdb re-called the PCR reads with MiXCR. Of 380,000 or so distinct CDR3 sequences in the sample, 13% were seen once. This material consisted of PBMCs, taken from the stem cell graft. The receptors shown here come from a human donor who donated a stem cell graft to a child with Fanconi anemia.

A few counts support this clonotype. This chain links TRBV20-1 with TRBJ1-2; D is ambiguous. Germline V gene sequence: CDR1 DFQATT, CDR2 SNEGSKA (reference sequence). V lost 2 bases to trimming and J lost 3 bases, with 7 bases between them. This CDR3 has 12 residues. CDR3 amino acids: CSARPRDYGYTF. CDR3 nucleotide sequence: TGCAGTGCTAGACCCCGGGACTATGGCTACACCTTC.

This clonotype was recorded at least ten times. The chain recombines TRBV5-1 with TRBJ2-5, with D perhaps being TRBD1 or TRBD2 (5 bases each). The germline V gene has CDR1 SGHRS and CDR2 YFSETQ. This CDR3 comprises 16 residues. Trimming removed 4 bases at V and 2 bases at J, with 18 bases between. Written as DNA, the CDR3 is TGCGCCAGCAGCCCTGAGGGGATCGTAAGGCAAGAGACCCAGTACTTC. It encodes CASSPEGIVRQETQYF.

The chain links TRBV12-3 or TRBV12-4 to TRBJ2-7; TRBD2 agrees at 10 bases. This CDR3 contains 14 residues. Germline trimming cut 6 bases from V and 9 bases from J; bases unmatched to any gene: 11. The CDR3 DNA reads as TGTGCCAGCAGCCCCTTAGCGGGGGGTTACAGGCAGTACTTC. Amino acids: CASSPLAGGYRQYF.

Many counts were recorded for this clonotype. The chain couples TRBV6-6 to TRBJ1-2; D is undetermined. This CDR3 is 13 amino acids long. Trimming cost V 6 bases and J 4 bases, with 12 bases left between them. Germline V lookup: CDR1 MNHNY, CDR2 SVGAGI (reference sequence). This CDR3 is CASRDGTLYGYTF. The CDR3 coding sequence is TGTGCCAGCAGAGACGGAACCCTCTATGGCTACACCTTC.

V is TRBV5-6 and J is TRBJ1-4, with 7 bases that match TRBD1. The CDR3 totals 16 residues. Looked up from germline, CDR1 is SGHDT and CDR2 is YYEEEE. Losses at the gene ends were 4 bases for V and 7 bases for J; bases not matched to a gene: 13. This CDR3 is CASSPTTGTLREKLFF. CDR3 nucleotide sequence: TGTGCCAGCAGCCCAACGACAGGGACTTTGCGTGAAAAACTGTTTTTT. Based on the CDR3 plus reference TRBV5-6 and TRBJ1-4, the full variable domain is DAGVTQSPTHLIKTRGQQVTLRCSPKSGHDTVSWYQQALGQGPQFIFQYYEEEERQRGNFPDRFSGHQFPNYSSELNVNALLLGDSALYLCASSPTTGTLREKLFFGSGTQLSVL.

This chain connects TRBV20-1 to TRBJ2-1, with D possibly being TRBD1 (6 bases). Germline-derived CDR1 and CDR2 are DFQATT and SNEGSKA (reference sequence). V was clipped by 5 bases and J by 9 bases, with 17 bases between them. The CDR3 has 13 residues. The CDR3 loop is CSAQGGPDGEQFF. Written as DNA, the CDR3 is TGCAGTGCTCAAGGGGGTCCAGACGGTGAGCAGTTCTTC.

This clonotype was recorded a few times. This chain joins TRBV18 and TRBJ1-5; D might be TRBD1 (6 bases). With 3 bases removed from V and 3 bases from J, the gap between germline ends came to 12 bases. The germline V gene has CDR1 KGHSH and CDR2 LQKENI. There are 15 residues in the CDR3. CDR3 sequence (DNA): TGTGCCAGCTCACCGGGGGCAGGGGTCAATCAGCCCCAGCATTTT. Translating it yields CASSPGAGVNQPQHF.

In this sample, this clonotype turned up many times. The chain carries TRBV3-1 and TRBJ2-1; D uncertain. Per germline, CDR1 LGHDT and CDR2 YNNKEL (reference sequence). The CDR3 is 17 amino acids. Between the trimmed V and J ends, which lost 4 bases and 5 bases, there was a span of 21 bases. CDR3 residues: CASSPPELSRPNNEQFF. CDR3 nucleotides: TGTGCCAGCAGCCCCCCAGAGCTGTCGCGACCAAACAATGAGCAGTTCTTC.

This clonotype was counted between two and nine times. CDR3 nucleotides: TGTGCCAGCAGTGAGGGGCCGGCCAATGAGCAGTTCTTC. Its protein is CASSEGPANEQFF. The chain is built from TRBV2 and TRBJ2-1; D is possibly TRBD1 (5 bases). From germline, CDR1 is SNHLY and CDR2 FYNNEI. V was clipped by 3 bases and J by 6 bases, with 9 bases between them. The length of the CDR3 is 13 residues.

This clonotype was seen ten or more times. The chain combines TRBV6-5 with TRBJ1-5; the match to TRBD1 covers 7 bases. Germline lookup yields CDR1 MNHEY and CDR2 SVGAGI. J gave up 2 bases and V 6 bases, and 16 bases lay outside the gene matches. This CDR3 contains 18 residues. The CDR3 sequence: CASRLGDSVTSGNQPQHF. Written as DNA, the CDR3 is TGTGCCAGCAGACTAGGGGACAGCGTAACCTCAGGCAATCAGCCCCAGCATTTT.